This TCR beta chain was identified in a study of shared clonotypes between healthy human individuals. The table came from immunoSEQ multiplex PCR; TCRdb's copy has only in-frame clones and leaves some out. The sample contains about 2 million clones, roughly 94% of which appear only once. General study points: The naive CD4 repertoires of several donors were compared, and approximately 4.5% of clonotypes were shared.

The V gene's germline CDR1 is SGHVS and CDR2 FQNEAQ. The ends were cut back, 0 bases at V and 8 bases at J, with 16 bases in the middle. This CDR3 has 15 residues. Donors, healthy HIV-negative adults, lacked recent acute infections or vaccinations. A note on this clone: The antigen is unknown.

The specimen was naive CD4+ T cells sorted from blood. As to subset: CD45RA+ positively selected. This rearrangement joins TRBV7-8 to TRBJ1-2; D ambiguous. This sequence originates from a man between 18 and 35 years old in good health. The CDR3 DNA sequence: TGTGCCAGCAGCTTAGCTGCCGTACCAGCGGGGGGCTACACCTTC. It specifies CASSLAAVPAGGYTF.